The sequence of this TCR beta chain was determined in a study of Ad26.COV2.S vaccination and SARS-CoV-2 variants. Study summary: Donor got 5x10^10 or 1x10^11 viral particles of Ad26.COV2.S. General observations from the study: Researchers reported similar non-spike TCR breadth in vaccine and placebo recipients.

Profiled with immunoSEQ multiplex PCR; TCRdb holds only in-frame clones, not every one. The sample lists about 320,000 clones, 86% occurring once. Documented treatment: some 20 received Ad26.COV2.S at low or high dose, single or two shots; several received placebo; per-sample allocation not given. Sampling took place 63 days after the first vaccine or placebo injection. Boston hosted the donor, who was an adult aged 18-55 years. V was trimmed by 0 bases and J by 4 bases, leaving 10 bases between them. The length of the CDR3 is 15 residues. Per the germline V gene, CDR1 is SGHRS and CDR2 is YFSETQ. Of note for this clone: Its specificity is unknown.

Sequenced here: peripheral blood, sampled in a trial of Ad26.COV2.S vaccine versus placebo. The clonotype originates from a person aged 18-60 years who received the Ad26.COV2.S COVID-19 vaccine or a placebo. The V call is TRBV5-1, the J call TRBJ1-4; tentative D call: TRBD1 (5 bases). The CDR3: CASSLVPGYNEKLFF. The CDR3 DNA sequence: TGCGCCAGCAGCTTGGTACCAGGGTATAATGAAAAACTGTTTTTT.